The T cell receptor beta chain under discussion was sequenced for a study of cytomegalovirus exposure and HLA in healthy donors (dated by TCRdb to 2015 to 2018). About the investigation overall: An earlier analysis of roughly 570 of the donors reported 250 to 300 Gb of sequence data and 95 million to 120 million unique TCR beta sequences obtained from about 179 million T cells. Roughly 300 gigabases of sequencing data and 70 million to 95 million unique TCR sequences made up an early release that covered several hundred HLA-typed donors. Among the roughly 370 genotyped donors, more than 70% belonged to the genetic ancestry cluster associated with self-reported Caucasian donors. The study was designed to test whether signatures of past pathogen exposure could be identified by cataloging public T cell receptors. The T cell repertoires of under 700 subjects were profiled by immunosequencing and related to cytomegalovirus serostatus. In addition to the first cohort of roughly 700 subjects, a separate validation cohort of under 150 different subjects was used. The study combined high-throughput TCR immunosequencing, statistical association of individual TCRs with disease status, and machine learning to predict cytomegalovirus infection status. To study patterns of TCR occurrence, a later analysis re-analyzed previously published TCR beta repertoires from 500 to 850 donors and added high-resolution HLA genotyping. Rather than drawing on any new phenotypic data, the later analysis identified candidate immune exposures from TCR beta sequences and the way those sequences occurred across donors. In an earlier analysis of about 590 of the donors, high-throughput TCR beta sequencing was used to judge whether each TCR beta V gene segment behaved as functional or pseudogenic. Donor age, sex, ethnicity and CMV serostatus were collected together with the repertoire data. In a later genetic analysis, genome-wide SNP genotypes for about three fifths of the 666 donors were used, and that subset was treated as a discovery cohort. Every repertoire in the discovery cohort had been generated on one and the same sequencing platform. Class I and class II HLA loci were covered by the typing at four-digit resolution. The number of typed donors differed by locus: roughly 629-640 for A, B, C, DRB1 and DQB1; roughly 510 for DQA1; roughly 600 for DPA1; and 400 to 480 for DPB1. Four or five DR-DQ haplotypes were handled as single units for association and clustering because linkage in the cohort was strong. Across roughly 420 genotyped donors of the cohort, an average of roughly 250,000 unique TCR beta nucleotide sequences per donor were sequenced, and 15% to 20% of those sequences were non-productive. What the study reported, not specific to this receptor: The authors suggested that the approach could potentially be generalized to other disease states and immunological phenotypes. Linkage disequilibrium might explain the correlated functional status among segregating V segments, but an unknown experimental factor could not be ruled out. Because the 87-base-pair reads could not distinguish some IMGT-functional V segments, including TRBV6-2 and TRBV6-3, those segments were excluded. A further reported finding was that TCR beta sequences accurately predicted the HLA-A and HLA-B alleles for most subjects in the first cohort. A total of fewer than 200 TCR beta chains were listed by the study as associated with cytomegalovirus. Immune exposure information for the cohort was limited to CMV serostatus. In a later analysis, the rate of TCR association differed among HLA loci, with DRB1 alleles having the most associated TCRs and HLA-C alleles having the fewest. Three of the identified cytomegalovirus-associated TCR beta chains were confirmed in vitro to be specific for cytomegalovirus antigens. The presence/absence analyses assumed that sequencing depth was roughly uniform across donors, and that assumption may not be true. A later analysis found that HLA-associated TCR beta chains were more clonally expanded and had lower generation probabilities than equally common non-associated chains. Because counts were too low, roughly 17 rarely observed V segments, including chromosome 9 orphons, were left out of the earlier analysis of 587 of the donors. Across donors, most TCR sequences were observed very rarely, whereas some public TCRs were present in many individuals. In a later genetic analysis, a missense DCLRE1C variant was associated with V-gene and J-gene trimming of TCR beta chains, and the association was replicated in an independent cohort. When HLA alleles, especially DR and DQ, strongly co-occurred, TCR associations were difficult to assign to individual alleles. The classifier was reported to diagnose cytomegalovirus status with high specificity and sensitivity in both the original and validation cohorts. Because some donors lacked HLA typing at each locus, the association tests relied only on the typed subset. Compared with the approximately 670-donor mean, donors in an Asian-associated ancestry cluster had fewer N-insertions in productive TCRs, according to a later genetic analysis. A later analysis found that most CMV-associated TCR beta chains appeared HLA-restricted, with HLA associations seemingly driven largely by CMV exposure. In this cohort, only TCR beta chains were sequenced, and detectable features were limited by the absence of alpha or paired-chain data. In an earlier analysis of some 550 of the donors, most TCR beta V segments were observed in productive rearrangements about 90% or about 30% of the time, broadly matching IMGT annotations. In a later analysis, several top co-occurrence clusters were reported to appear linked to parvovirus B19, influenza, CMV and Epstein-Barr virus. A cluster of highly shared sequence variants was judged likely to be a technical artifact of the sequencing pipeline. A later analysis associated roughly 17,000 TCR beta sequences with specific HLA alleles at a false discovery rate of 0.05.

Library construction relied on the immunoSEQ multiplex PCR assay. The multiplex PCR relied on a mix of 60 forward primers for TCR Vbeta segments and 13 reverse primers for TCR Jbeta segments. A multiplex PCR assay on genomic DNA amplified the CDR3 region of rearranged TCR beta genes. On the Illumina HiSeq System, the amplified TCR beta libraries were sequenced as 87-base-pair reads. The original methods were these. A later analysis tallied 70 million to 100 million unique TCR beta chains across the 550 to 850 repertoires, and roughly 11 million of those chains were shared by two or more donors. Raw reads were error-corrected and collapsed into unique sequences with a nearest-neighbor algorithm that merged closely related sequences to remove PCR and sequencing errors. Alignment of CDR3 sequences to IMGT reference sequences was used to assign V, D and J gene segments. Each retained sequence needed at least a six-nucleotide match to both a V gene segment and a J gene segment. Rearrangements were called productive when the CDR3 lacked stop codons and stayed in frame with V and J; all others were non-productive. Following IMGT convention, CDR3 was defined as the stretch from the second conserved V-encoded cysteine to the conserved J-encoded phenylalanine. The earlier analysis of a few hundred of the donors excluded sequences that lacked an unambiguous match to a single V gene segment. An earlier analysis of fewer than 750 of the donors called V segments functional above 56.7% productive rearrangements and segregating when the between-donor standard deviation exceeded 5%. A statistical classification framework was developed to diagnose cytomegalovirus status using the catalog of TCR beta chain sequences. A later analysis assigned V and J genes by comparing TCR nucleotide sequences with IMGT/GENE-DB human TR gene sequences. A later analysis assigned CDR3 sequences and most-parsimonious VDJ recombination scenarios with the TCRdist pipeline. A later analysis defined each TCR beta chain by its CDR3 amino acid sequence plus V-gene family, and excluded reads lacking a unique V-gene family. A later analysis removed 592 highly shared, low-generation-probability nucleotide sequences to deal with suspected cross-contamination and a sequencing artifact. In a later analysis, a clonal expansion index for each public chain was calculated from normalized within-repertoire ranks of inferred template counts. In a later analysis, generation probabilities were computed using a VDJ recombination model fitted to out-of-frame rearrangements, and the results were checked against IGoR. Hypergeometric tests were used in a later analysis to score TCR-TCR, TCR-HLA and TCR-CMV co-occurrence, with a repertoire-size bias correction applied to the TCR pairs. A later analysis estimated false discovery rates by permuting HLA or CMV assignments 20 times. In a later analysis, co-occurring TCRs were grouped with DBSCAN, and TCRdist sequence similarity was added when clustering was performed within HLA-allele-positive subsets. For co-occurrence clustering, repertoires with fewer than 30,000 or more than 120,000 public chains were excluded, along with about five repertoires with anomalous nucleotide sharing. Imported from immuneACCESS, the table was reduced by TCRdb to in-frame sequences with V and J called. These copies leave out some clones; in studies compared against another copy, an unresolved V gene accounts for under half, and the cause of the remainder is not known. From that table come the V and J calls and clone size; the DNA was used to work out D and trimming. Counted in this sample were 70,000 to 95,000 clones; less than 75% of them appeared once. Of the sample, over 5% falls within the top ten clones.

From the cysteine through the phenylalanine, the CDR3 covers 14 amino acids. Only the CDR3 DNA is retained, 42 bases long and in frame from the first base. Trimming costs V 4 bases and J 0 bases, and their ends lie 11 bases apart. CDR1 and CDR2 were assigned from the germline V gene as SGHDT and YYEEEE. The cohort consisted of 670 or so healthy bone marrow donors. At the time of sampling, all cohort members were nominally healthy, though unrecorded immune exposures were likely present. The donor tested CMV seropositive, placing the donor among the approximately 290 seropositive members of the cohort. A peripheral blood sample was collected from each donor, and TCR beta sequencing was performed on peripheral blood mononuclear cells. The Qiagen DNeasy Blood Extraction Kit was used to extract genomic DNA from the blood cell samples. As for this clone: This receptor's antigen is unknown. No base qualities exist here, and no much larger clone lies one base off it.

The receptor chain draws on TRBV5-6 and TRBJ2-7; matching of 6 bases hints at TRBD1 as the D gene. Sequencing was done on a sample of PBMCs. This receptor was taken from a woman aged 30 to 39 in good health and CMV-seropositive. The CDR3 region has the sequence CASSPLTGSYEQYF. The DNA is TGTGCCAGCAGCCCTCTGACAGGCTCCTACGAGCAGTACTTC.